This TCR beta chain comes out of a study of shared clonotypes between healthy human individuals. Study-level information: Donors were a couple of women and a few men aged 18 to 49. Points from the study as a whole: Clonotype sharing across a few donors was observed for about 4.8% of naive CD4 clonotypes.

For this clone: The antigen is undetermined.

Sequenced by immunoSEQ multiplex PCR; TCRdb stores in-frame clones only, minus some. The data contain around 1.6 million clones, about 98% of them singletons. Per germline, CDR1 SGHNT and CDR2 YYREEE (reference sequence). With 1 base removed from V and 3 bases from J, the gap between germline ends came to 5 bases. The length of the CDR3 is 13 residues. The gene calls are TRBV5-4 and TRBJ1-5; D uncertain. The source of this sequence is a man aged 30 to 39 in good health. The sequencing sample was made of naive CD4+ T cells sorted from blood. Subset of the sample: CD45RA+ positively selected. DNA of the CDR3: TGTGCCAGCAGCTTGCGACCCAATCAGCCCCAGCATTTT. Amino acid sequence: CASSLRPNQPQHF.